This T cell receptor (beta chain) was captured in a study of post-analysis software for immune sequencing data. Study information: Recorded subtypes: relapsing-remitting, secondary progressive, progressive-relapsing; some patients unannotated. The study, taken as a whole, reports: There were a few TRBV segments more frequent in patients than controls, and TRBV5-6, TRBV5-1 and TRBV20-1 were among them. With F measure, samples from one preparation batch clustered together strongly. Normalized Chao1 diversity in multiple sclerosis patients fell significantly below that of controls.

In this sample, this clonotype turned up a few times. The antigen is not known. The V gene's germline CDR1 is SGHTA and CDR2 FQGNSA. This CDR3 has 16 amino acids. V lost 5 bases and J lost 5, with 21 bases in between. Included in the TCR beta cDNA libraries were unique molecular identifiers. MiXCR, run by TCRdb on the PCR reads, gives a single entry per CDR3 protein. The sample consists of hundreds of thousands of distinct CDR3 sequences, 25% to 30% of them appearing once. Sequencing was performed on blood. This sequence joins TRBV7-2 and TRBJ1-2; tentatively, D is TRBD1 (5 bases). The origin of this receptor is a girl aged 5-17 years with multiple sclerosis. This chain's CDR3 is CASSPPPDTTTYGYTF. DNA of the CDR3: TGTGCCAGCAGCCCCCCTCCGGACACTACTACTTATGGCTACACCTTC.